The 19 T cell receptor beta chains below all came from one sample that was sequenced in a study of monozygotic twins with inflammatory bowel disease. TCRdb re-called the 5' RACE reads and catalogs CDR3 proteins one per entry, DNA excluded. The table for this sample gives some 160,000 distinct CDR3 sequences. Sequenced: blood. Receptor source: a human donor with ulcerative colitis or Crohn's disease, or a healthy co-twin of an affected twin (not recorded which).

This CDR3 reads CASSSLPTGAADTQYF. The rearrangement joins TRBV7-9 to TRBJ2-3; TCRdb gives TRBD2 as the D gene, but with no DNA this cannot be confirmed. This CDR3 is built from 16 residues. From germline, CDR1 is SEHNR and CDR2 FQNEAQ (reference sequence). The full variable domain, in which reference TRBV7-9 and TRBJ2-3 provide the parts outside the CDR3, is DTGVSQNPRHKITKRGQNVTFRCDPISEHNRLYWYRQTLGQGPEFLTYFQNEAQLEKSRLLSDRFSAERPKGSFSTLEIQRTEQGDSAMYLCASSSLPTGAADTQYFGPGTRLTVL.

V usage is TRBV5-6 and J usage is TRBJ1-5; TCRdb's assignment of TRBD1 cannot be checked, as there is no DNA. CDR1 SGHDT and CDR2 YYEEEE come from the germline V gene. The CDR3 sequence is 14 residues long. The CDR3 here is CASSSRPDNQPQHF.

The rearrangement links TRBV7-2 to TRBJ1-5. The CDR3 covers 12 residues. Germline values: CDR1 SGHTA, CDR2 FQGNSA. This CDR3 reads CAAQIGNQPQHF.

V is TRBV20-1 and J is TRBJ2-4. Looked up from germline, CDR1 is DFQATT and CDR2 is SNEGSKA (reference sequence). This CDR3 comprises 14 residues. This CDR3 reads CSASPVIAKNIQYF.

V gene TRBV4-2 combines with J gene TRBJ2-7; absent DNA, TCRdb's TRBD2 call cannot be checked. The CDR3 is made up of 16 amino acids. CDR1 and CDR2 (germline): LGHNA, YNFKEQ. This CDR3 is CASSQDVAGRSYEQYF.

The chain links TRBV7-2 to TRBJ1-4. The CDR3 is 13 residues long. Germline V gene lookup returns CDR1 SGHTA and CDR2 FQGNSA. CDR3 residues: CATCIATNEKLFF.

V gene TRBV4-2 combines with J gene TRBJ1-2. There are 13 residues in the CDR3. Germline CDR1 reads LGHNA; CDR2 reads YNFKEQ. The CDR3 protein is CASSHPISYGYTF.

CDR3 loop: CASSSQGLSNSPLHF. The genes are TRBV6-5 and TRBJ1-6. The length of the CDR3 is 15 residues. From germline, CDR1 is MNHEY and CDR2 SVGAGI.

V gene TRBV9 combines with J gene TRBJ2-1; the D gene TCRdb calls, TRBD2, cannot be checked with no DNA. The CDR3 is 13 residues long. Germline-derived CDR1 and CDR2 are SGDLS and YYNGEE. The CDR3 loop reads CASSVAGGSEQFF.

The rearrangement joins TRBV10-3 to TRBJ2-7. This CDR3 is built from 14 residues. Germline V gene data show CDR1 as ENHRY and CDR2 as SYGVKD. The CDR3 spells CAISDWSAAYEQYF.

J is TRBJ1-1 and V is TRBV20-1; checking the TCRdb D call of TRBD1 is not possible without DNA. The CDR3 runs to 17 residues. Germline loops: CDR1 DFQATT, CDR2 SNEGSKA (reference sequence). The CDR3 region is CSARGDRTGIMNTEAFF.

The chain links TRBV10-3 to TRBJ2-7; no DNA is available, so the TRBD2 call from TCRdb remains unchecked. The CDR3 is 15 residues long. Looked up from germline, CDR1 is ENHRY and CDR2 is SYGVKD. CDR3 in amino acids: CAISESLAVSYEQYF.

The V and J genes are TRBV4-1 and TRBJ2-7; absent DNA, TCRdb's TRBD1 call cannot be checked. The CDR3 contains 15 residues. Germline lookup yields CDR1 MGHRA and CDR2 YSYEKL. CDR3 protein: CASSQTLAPSYEQYF.

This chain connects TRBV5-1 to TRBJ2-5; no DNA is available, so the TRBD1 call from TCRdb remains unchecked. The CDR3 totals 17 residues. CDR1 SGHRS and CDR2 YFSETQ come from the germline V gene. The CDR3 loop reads CASSLEPGQLQPETQYF.

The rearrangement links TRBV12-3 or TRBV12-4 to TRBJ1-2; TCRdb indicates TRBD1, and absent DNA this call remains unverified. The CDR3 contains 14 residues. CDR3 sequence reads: CASGTGTGDYGYTF.

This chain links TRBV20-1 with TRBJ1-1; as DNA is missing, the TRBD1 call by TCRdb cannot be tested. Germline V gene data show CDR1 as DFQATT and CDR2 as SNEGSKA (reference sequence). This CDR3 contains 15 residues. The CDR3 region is CSAPRTGEGNTEAFF.

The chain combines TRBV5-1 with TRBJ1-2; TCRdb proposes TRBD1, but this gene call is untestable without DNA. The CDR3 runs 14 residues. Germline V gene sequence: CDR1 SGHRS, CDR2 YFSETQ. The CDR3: CASSPGTANYGYTF. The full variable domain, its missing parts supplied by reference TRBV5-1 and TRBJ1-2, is KAGVTQTPRYLIKTRGQQVTLSCSPISGHRSVSWYQQTPGQGLQFLFEYFSETQRNKGNFPGRFSGRQFSNSRSEMNVSTLELGDSALYLCASSPGTANYGYTFGSGTRLTVV.

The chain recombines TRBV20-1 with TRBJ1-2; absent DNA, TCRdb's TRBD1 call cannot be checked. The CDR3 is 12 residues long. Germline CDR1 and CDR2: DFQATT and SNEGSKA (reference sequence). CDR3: CSARDPQGNATF.

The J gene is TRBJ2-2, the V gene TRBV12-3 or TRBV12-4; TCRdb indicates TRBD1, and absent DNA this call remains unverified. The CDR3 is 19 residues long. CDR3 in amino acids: CASSPLAGQASIGAGELFF.